This is a list of T cell receptor beta chains from one sample in a study of long-term antiretroviral therapy in people with HIV. The protocol was immunoSEQ multiplex PCR, while the TCRdb copy is restricted to in-frame clones and leaves out a portion. Altogether tens of thousands of clones are present, roughly 81% being singletons, with the ten largest covering nearly 5%. Sequencing used unsorted PBMCs, obtained 2.8 years before starting antiretroviral therapy. The receptors originated from a woman in her twenties or thirties with HIV. The CDR3 runs from the conserved cysteine through the conserved F or W. Clone size, where shown, is once, few, many, or a class for clones that have expanded.

>.|TRBJ1-1|TRBV9|13
CAKARPSDTEAFF
>.|TRBJ2-5|TRBV9|13
CASSLSGGETQYF
>.|TRBJ2-3|TRBV18|12
CASSQSTDTQYF
>once|TRBJ2-3|TRBV9|9
CASRDTQYF
>.|TRBJ2-1|TRBV6-1|14
CASIVGLPYNEQFF
>.|TRBJ1-2|TRBV7-9|15
CASSSVTAFSDGYTF
>.|TRBJ1-2|TRBV2|15
CASSEGWGVGYGYTF
>.|TRBJ2-5|TRBV7-9|14
CASSLYSDEETQYF
>.|TRBJ1-1|TRBV5-4|16
CASTSPRGGQSPEAFF
>once|TRBJ2-4|TRBV18|14
CASSPSPGGNIQYF
>.|TRBJ2-5|TRBV5-4|14
CASSQGGLEETQYF
>.|TRBJ2-3|TRBV12-5|17
CASASSPRQRRTDTQYF
>.|TRBJ1-6|TRBV11-2|14
CASSQTGYRSPLHF
>.|TRBJ1-5|TRBV15|15
CATSVHQGGNQPQHF
>.|TRBJ1-1|TRBV10-3|14
CAISEWQGNTEAFF
>.|TRBJ2-5|TRBV5-1|14
CASSLGIGVETQYF
>.|TRBJ1-5|TRBV11-2|15
CASSLDGVRGQPQHF
>.|TRBJ1-4|TRBV5-5|16
CASSSTTWTSREKLFF
>.|TRBJ2-5|TRBV6-5|13
CASSWNSQETQYF
>.|TRBJ2-1|TRBV29-1|15
CSVDRGQGNYNEQFF
>.|TRBJ2-5|TRBV2|14
CASSETGTRETQYF
>.|TRBJ2-7|TRBV30|13
CAWSSFPSYEQYF
>.|TRBJ1-4|TRBV9|15
CASSVGWTDSEKLFF
>.|TRBJ1-2|TRBV19|15
CASSRTTGGNYGYTF
>.|TRBJ2-3|TRBV5-4|15
CASSLGQGAADTQYF
>.|TRBJ1-1|TRBV13|15
CASSIGTGRNTEAFF
>.|TRBJ1-6|TRBV30|13
CAWSVTELSPLHF
>once|TRBJ1-1|TRBV6-1|14
CASSEGGKNTEAFF
>once|TRBJ1-2|TRBV9|16
CASSDSRMGQGYGYTF
>medium-sized|TRBJ1-6|TRBV2|12
CASNRDNSPLHF
>.|TRBJ1-1|TRBV9|15
CASSVVTGGSTEAFF
>.|TRBJ2-5|TRBV7-9|16
CASRTAAGGEGWTQYF
>once|TRBJ1-4|TRBV5-4|17
CASSLKQGAPRAEKLFF
>.|TRBJ1-6|TRBV14|17
CASSQDQMTVYNSPLHF
>.|TRBJ2-5|TRBV4-2|13
CASSQGAKETQYF
>.|TRBJ2-5|TRBV2|14
CASSDSGGRETQYF
>.|TRBJ2-5|TRBV7-7|13
CASGATSGGTQYF